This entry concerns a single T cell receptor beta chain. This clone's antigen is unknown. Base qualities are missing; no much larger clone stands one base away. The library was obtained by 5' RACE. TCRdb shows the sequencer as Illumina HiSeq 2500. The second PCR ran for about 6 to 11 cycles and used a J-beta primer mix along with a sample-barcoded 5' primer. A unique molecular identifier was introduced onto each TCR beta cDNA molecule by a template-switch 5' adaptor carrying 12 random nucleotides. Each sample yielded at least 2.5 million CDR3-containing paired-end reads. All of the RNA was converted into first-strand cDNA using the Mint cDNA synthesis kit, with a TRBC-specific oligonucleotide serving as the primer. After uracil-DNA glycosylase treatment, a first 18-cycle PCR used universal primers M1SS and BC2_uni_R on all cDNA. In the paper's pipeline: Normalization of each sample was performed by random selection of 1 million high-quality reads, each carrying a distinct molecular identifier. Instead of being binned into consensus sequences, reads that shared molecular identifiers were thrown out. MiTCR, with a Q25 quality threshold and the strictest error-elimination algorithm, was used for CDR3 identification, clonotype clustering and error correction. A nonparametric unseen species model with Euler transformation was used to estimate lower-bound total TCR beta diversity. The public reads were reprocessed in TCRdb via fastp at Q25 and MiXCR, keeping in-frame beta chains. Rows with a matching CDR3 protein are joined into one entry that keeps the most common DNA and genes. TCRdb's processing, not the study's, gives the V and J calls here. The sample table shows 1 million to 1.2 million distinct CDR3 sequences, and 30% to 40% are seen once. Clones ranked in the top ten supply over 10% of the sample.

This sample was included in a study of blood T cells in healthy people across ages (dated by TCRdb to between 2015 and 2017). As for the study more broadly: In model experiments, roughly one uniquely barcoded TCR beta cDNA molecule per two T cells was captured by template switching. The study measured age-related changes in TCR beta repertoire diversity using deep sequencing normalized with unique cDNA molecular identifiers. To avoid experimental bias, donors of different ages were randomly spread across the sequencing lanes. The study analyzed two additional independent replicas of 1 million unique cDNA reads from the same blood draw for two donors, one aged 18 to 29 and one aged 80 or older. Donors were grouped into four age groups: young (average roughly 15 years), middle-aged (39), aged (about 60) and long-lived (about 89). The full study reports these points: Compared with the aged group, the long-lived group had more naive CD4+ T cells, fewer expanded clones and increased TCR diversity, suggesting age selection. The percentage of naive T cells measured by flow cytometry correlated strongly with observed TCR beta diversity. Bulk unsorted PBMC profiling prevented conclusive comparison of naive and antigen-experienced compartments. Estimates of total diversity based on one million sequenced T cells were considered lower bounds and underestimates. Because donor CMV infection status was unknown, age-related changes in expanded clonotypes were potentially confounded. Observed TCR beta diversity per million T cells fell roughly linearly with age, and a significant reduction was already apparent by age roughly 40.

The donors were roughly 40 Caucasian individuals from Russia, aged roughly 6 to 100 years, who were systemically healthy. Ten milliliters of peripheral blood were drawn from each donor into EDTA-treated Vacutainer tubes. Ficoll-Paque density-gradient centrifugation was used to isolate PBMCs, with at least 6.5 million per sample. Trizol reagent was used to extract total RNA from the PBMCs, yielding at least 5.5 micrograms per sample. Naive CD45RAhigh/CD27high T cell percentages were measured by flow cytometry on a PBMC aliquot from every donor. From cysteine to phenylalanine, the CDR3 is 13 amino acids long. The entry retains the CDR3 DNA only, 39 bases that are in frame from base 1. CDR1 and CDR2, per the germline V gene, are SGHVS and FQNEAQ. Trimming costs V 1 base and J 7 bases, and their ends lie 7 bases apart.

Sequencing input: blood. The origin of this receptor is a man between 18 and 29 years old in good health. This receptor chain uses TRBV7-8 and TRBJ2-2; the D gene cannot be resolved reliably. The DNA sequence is TGTGCCAGCAGCTTAGGTCTTAACGGGGAGCTGTTTTTT. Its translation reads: CASSLGLNGELFF.